Shown below are 10 T cell receptor beta chains from a single sample sequenced in a study of metastatic and nonmetastatic thyroid tumors. No patient received treatment before thyroid surgery. TCRdb used MiXCR to call clones anew from the PCR reads. The sample lists about 8,000 clones; around a quarter were seen once. What was sequenced was tumor tissue. The receptors come from a female donor with papillary thyroid cancer or a benign thyroid nodule (not recorded which). Some clones in this sample may be carry-over from other donors' samples.

This clone was counted a few times. The chain recombines TRBV6-2 or TRBV6-3 with TRBJ1-2, with D unresolved. CDR1 and CDR2 (germline): MNHEY, SVGEGT. Trimming pared 8 bases from V and 2 bases from J, leaving 6 bases between. The CDR3 covers 11 residues. The CDR3 DNA reads TGTGCCAGCTGGTGGAACTATGGCTACACCTTC. This gives the protein CASWWNYGYTF.

V and J are TRBV6-1 and TRBJ2-7, with D uncertain. CDR1 MNHNS and CDR2 SASEGT come from the germline V gene. Trimming took off 7 bases at V and 7 bases at J, with 14 bases between the two ends. This CDR3 spans 12 amino acids. For the CDR3, the DNA is TGTGCCAGCACCAAGAGGACCGGGGAGCAGTACTTC. It specifies CASTKRTGEQYF.

This clone has more than one count but fewer than ten. The V gene is TRBV6-1, the J gene TRBJ1-6; 9 positions agree with TRBD1. With V trimmed by 5 bases and J by 7 bases, 9 bases remained unmatched. CDR3 length: 16 residues. Germline V gene sequence: CDR1 MNHNS, CDR2 SASEGT. CDR3 DNA: TGTGCCAGCAGTATTTGGGGACAGGGAGGAAATTCACCCCTCCACTTT. It encodes CASSIWGQGGNSPLHF.

With respect to this clone: A junction end diverges from the germline sequence, so it may reflect a read error. V gene TRBV24-1 combines with J gene TRBJ2-7; D gene uncertain. Germline V lookup: CDR1 KGHDR, CDR2 SFDVKD. The CDR3 length is 16 residues. CDR3 region: CATSEREGGTTYEQYF. The CDR3 DNA is TGTGCTACCAGTGAACGAGAAGGCGGTACTACCTACGAGCAGTACTTC.

The gene calls are TRBV5-1 and TRBJ1-2, with a weak D call TRBD1 (6 bases). CDR1 is SGHRS and CDR2 is YFSETQ in the germline V gene. V was trimmed by 0 bases and J by 4 bases, leaving 13 bases between them. The CDR3 totals 15 residues. The CDR3 reads CASSLDPTGVYGYTF. The CDR3 DNA is TGCGCCAGCAGCTTGGATCCGACAGGAGTCTATGGCTACACCTTC. Full variable domain (rest looked up from reference TRBV5-1 and TRBJ1-2): KAGVTQTPRYLIKTRGQQVTLSCSPISGHRSVSWYQQTPGQGLQFLFEYFSETQRNKGNFPGRFSGRQFSNSRSEMNVSTLELGDSALYLCASSLDPTGVYGYTFGSGTRLTVV.

This clone was found a few times. The chain is built from TRBV27 and TRBJ1-6; D gene uncertain. Trimming removed 3 bases from V and 4 bases from J, with 4 bases in between. The CDR3 consists of 13 residues. Germline V CDR1 and CDR2: MNHEY, SMNVEV (reference sequence). The CDR3 DNA follows: TGTGCCAGCAGTTTCCTTTATAATTCACCCCTCCACTTT. Translation gives CASSFLYNSPLHF.

The rearrangement links TRBV11-3 to TRBJ1-2; possibly TRBD1 for D (6 bases). The CDR3 contains 15 residues. Deletions cut 5 bases from V and 3 bases from J, with 16 bases between. Germline V gene sequence: CDR1 SGHNT, CDR2 YENEEA. CDR3 protein: CASSPAGAYDYGYTF. CDR3 nucleotides: TGTGCCAGCAGCCCCGCGGGGGCGTACGACTATGGCTACACCTTC. Drawing the rest from reference TRBV11-3 and TRBJ1-2, the complete variable domain is EAGVVQSPRYKIIEKKQPVAFWCNPISGHNTLYWYLQNLGQGPELLIRYENEEAVDDSQLPKDRFSAERLKGVDSTLKIQPAELGDSAVYLCASSPAGAYDYGYTFGSGTRLTVV.

Note on this clone: One end of the junction varies from germline; a read error may be responsible. The J gene is TRBJ2-3, the V gene TRBV10-2; perhaps TRBD1 as D (5 bases). The germline V gene has CDR1 WSHSY and CDR2 SAAADI. This CDR3 is 14 amino acids long. The CDR3 DNA follows: TGCGCCAGCAGTGAGTGGGGCGCCACAGATATGCAGTATTTT. This gives the protein CASSEWGATDMQYF.

This clone is categorized as medium-sized. The chain employs TRBV11-2 and TRBJ1-2; no firm D call. V lost 0 bases and J 5 bases, leaving 7 bases between the germline ends. Germline CDR1 reads SGHAT; CDR2 reads FQNNGV. This CDR3 has 13 residues. The CDR3 DNA reads as TGTGCCAGCAGCTTAGATTTTGGGTATGGCTACACCTTC. This gives the protein CASSLDFGYGYTF.

The chain employs TRBV6-1 and TRBJ2-7; TRBD1 matches 8 bases. The germline V gene has CDR1 MNHNS and CDR2 SASEGT. V gave up 7 bases and J gave up 1 base; unmatched junction bases: 6. The CDR3 covers 14 residues. Written as DNA, the CDR3 is TGTGCCAGCAAGAGGACAGGGAGGTCCTACGAGCAGTACTTC. Translation: CASKRTGRSYEQYF.